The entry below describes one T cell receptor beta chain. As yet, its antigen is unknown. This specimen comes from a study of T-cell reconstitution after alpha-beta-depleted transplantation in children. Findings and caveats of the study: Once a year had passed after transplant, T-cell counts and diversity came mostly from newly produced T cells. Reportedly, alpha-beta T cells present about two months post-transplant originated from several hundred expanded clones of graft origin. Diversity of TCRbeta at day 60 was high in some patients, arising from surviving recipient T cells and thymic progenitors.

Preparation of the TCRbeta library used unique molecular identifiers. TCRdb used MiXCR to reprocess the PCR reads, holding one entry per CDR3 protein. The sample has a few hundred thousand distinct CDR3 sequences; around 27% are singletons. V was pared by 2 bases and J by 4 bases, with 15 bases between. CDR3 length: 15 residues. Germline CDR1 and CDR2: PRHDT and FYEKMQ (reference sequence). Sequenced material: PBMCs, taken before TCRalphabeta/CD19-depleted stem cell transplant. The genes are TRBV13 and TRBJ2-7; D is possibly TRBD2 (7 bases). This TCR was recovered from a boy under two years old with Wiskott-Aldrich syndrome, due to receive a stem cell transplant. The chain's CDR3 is CASSLRGGSGYEQYF. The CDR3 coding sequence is TGTGCCAGCAGCTTAAGGGGGGGCTCTGGGTACGAGCAGTACTTC.